A single T cell receptor (beta chain) is shown here with its context. This entry is derived from a study of CD8+ T cells in alopecia areata. The sequencing template was cDNA reverse transcribed from extracted RNA. Using immunoSEQ multiplex PCR, the repertoire was profiled, and TCRdb retains in-frame clones only, with some absent. The top ten hold roughly 2.8% of the sample, which has about 210,000 clones, less than 50% seen once. Stated treatment: oral pan-JAK inhibitor, 5-10 mg twice daily. Sorted populations comprised CD4+ and CD8+ T cells obtained from PBMCs. The CDR3 length is 12 residues. Germline V gives CDR1 GTSNPN, CDR2 SVGIG (reference sequence). V was clipped by 1 base and J by 8 bases, with 8 bases between them.

The receptor was derived from a human donor with alopecia areata. The material was CD4+ T cells sorted from blood, obtained at approximately week 36, from a patient treated with tofacitinib. This chain uses TRBV30 with TRBJ1-4; no reliable D call. CDR3 residues: CAWSEQGEKLFF. CDR3 coding DNA: TGTGCCTGGAGTGAACAAGGGGAAAAACTGTTTTTT.